The clone carrying this T cell receptor beta chain was seen more than once but under ten times. The antigen remains undetermined. A 5'RACE reaction primed in the constant segment made cDNA libraries of TCR alpha and TCR beta, and these carried sample barcodes and UMIs. Using its own MiXCR run on the 5' RACE reads, TCRdb lists one record per CDR3 protein. The data hold 550,000 to 700,000 distinct CDR3 sequences, with 18% observed a single time. The CDR3 consists of 15 residues. Trimming removed 6 bases from V and 7 bases from J, with 19 bases in between. Germline CDR1 SNHLY, CDR2 FYNNEI. These data are taken from a study of T-cell memory formation after mild COVID-19. Findings and limits, study-wide: Some SARS-CoV-2-responding clones were already detected in memory before infection. Whether day 37 second-wave clones are SARS-CoV-2-specific was not confirmed.

The chain joins TRBV2 to TRBJ2-1; D is perhaps TRBD2 (5 bases). Material: PBMCs or a T cell subset sorted from them (not recorded which). The receptor's source is an adult woman who had mild COVID-19 (a few samples of this study predate the infection). Cell type and time point are not known. The CDR3 sequence: CASRRTGLGLNEQFF. DNA of the CDR3: TGTGCCAGCAGGAGGACCGGACTTGGGTTGAATGAGCAGTTCTTC.